This is a list of T cell receptor beta chains from one sample in a study of STAT3 mutations in large granular lymphocyte leukemia. Clones were sequenced by immunoSEQ multiplex PCR, and TCRdb holds only the in-frame ones, with some missing. The sample consists of about 42,000 clones, about three quarters of them appearing once. The sequenced sample consisted of PBMCs. All receptors derive from a human donor with T large granular lymphocyte leukemia. Some clones in this sample may be carry-over from other donors' samples. The conserved cysteine and the conserved F or W are not part of the CDR3 here. Each record gives: V gene, D gene, J gene, CDR3 protein. A D gene is named only where the DNA matches it firmly.

>TRBV29-1|.|TRBJ2-1
SVEGVDEQF
>TRBV29-1|.|TRBJ2-5
SAERLGFQETQY
>TRBV25-1|TRBD2|TRBJ2-3
ATHNNGLAGATDTQY
>TRBV18|TRBD1|TRBJ1-4
ASSPRTGHNEKLF
>TRBV5-1|.|TRBJ1-3
ASSQDSSGNTIY
>TRBV7-9|.|TRBJ1-3
ASSFRGPGNTIY
>TRBV28|TRBD1|TRBJ1-2
ASSLPQGAGYGYT
>TRBV5-1|TRBD2|TRBJ2-3
ASSNPSGTPTDTQY
>TRBV7-9|.|TRBJ2-1
ASSSPWESYNEQF
>TRBV6-5|.|TRBJ1-5
ASSVQVYSNQPQH
>TRBV5-1|TRBD2|TRBJ2-5
ASSFGLLASGGDQETQY
>TRBV2|.|TRBJ1-5
ASRKGGSNQPQH
>TRBV28|.|TRBJ1-1
ASSFLGAVTEAF
>TRBV19|.|TRBJ2-2
ASSPTAPGELF
>TRBV2|.|TRBJ2-1
ASSSGTYNEQF
>TRBV5-6|.|TRBJ1-4
ASSSTPGTPGSGKLF
>TRBV18|.|TRBJ2-5
ASSPRTGFGETQY
>TRBV5-1|.|TRBJ1-4
ASSVTMTGSNEKLF
>TRBV4-1|TRBD2|TRBJ2-3
ASSLPSGGAQNIVTQY
>TRBV27|TRBD1|TRBJ2-5
ASSLIQGAGETQY
>TRBV29-1|.|TRBJ1-1
SVEGDLNTEAF
>TRBV6-6|.|TRBJ2-7
ASRPGDSYEQY
>TRBV10-3|.|TRBJ1-1
AISDGGSDTEAF
>TRBV4-1|TRBD1|TRBJ1-3
ASSHRGALSGNTIY
>TRBV6-1|TRBD1|TRBJ2-3
ASSEGQGTDTQY
>TRBV6-1|TRBD1|TRBJ1-1
ASSSTGFTEAF
>TRBV11-2|.|TRBJ2-3
ASSSGVTQY
>TRBV13|.|TRBJ2-2
ASSSVSGELF
>TRBV19|TRBD1|TRBJ2-3
ASNRGADTQY
>TRBV6-1|TRBD1|TRBJ1-1
ASTGTVNTEAF
>TRBV2|TRBD2|TRBJ2-7
ASSAQAGVGTQY
>TRBV18|.|TRBJ1-5
ASSPSAGDQPQH
>TRBV6-6|.|TRBJ2-5
ASSSSTGQETQY
>TRBV6-5|TRBD1|TRBJ1-5
ASSRTGSDPPQH
>TRBV5-1|.|TRBJ1-1
ASSLGPSRLETEAF
>TRBV19|.|TRBJ2-3
ASSSQGTDTQY